The 28 T cell receptor beta chains presented below share a single source sample, sequenced in a study of T cells after yellow fever vaccination (dated by TCRdb to the late 2010s). The library came from 5' RACE. This sample was sequenced with an Illumina HiSeq 2500. TCRdb's own reprocessing of the public reads used fastp at Q25 and MiXCR and kept productive beta chains. Records with the same CDR3 protein are collapsed into one entry carrying the most frequent genes and DNA. The sample table lists 500,000 to 650,000 distinct CDR3 sequences, 17% of them with a count of one. The ten top clones hold approximately 15% of the sample. Reading the label with the study, this specimen's treatment or condition is: live attenuated yellow fever vaccine strain. The sample was PBMCs, taken around 5 days after the first yellow fever vaccination. The source is a young man who received the YFV17D yellow fever vaccine.

A few counts support this clonotype. The chain is built from TRBV9 and TRBJ2-3, with 7 nucleotides matching TRBD2. CDR1 and CDR2 from the germline V gene are SGDLS and YYNGEE. Unmatched junction bases numbered 13, after V lost 3 bases and J lost 6 bases. CDR3 length equals 16 residues. The CDR3 sequence: CASSAGKGREVDTQYF. The CDR3 bases are TGTGCCAGCAGCGCCGGGAAGGGGAGGGAGGTGGATACGCAGTATTTT.

There are a few counts of this clonotype. This rearrangement joins TRBV4-2 to TRBJ2-5; D is possibly TRBD2 (5 bases). Trimming took 2 bases from V and 3 from J, leaving 13 bases between them. Germline V gene lookup returns CDR1 LGHNA and CDR2 YNFKEQ. The CDR3 is 15 residues long. The chain's CDR3 is CASSQNGLRKETQYF. CDR3 bases: TGTGCCAGCAGCCAAAACGGACTCCGGAAAGAGACCCAGTACTTC.

The rearrangement uses TRBV5-1 and TRBJ1-1; D remains ambiguous. V shed 2 bases and J shed 1 base, with 9 bases lying between them. CDR1 is SGHRS, CDR2 YFSETQ, per germline. The CDR3 is 14 amino acids. CDR3 sequence: CASSFGVSNTEAFF. CDR3 nucleotides: TGCGCCAGCAGCTTCGGGGTTTCGAACACTGAAGCTTTCTTT.

Only a few counts were recorded for this clonotype. The rearrangement joins TRBV7-8 to TRBJ2-2; either TRBD1 or TRBD2 may fit D (6 bases each). V lost 3 bases, J lost 5 bases, and 22 bases lay in between. CDR3 length: 18 amino acids. Germline V lookup: CDR1 SGHVS, CDR2 FQNEAQ. CDR3 sequence (DNA): TGTGCCAGCAGCTTGCAGCGGGTAGGAGGGGGAGTTACCGGGGAGCTGTTTTTT. Encoded protein: CASSLQRVGGGVTGELFF.

The V and J genes are TRBV12-3 or TRBV12-4 and TRBJ2-3; possibly TRBD2 for D (6 bases). Trimming took 10 bases from V and 2 from J, leaving 16 bases between them. The CDR3 is 14 amino acids. The CDR3 coding sequence is TGTGCCACCTCTTGGGGGGTGGCCACAGATACGCAGTATTTT. It yields the protein CATSWGVATDTQYF.

The J gene is TRBJ1-1, the V gene TRBV19, with 8 positions matching TRBD1. This CDR3 has 14 amino acids. The V segment lost 0 bases and the J segment 5 bases; nucleotides outside the gene matches: 2. Germline CDR1 is LNHDA and CDR2 is SQIVND (reference sequence). The CDR3: CASSIERTGTEAFF. The CDR3 nucleotides read TGTGCCAGTAGTATAGAAAGGACAGGGACTGAAGCTTTCTTT. Full variable domain (missing parts from reference TRBV19 and TRBJ1-1): DGGITQSPKYLFRKEGQNVTLSCEQNLNHDAMYWYRQDPGQGLRLIYYSQIVNDFQKGDIAEGYSVSREKKESFPLTVTSAQKNPTAFYLCASSIERTGTEAFFGQGTRLTVV.

The chain couples TRBV4-1 to TRBJ1-2; D unresolved. V dropped 0 bases and J dropped 5 bases, with 16 bases sitting between them. The CDR3 sequence is 16 residues long. Germline V gives CDR1 MGHRA, CDR2 YSYEKL. The CDR3 reads CASSQEGGILKYGYTF. The CDR3 DNA sequence: TGCGCCAGCAGCCAAGAAGGCGGGATCCTGAAATATGGCTACACCTTC.

The chain recombines TRBV25-1 with TRBJ1-1, with D perhaps TRBD1 (5 bases). V was trimmed by 7 bases and J by 0 bases, leaving 12 bases between them. The CDR3 runs to 14 residues. CDR1 and CDR2 from the germline V gene are MGHDK and SYGVNS. The CDR3 region is CASMGNRMNTEAFF. The CDR3, as DNA: TGTGCCAGCATGGGGAACAGGATGAACACTGAAGCTTTCTTT.

The CDR3 here is CASSLVIGAASSYEQYF. The CDR3, as DNA: TGTGCCAGCAGCTTAGTAATCGGGGCGGCGAGCTCCTACGAGCAGTACTTC. V gene TRBV13 combines with J gene TRBJ2-7, with D possibly being TRBD1 or TRBD2 (5 bases each). Trimming took 1 base from V and 0 from J, leaving 16 bases between them. The CDR3 has 17 amino acids. Per germline, CDR1 PRHDT and CDR2 FYEKMQ (reference sequence).

This chain connects TRBV5-4 to TRBJ2-2; D possibly matches TRBD1 or TRBD2 (7 bases each). The CDR3 is 16 amino acids. V lost 0 bases and J 4 bases, leaving 13 bases between the germline ends. Germline CDR1 is SGHNT and CDR2 is YYREEE (reference sequence). DNA of the CDR3: TGTGCCAGCAGCTTGGCCAGGGGGGGGGGCACCGGGGAGCTGTTTTTT. This sequence encodes CASSLARGGGTGELFF.

This clonotype was seen more than once but under ten times. The J gene is TRBJ1-3, the V gene TRBV3-1; unclear D gene. CDR3 length: 11 amino acids. Germline assignment: CDR1 LGHDT and CDR2 YNNKEL (reference sequence). Trimming cost V 2 bases and J 7 bases, with 3 bases left between them. The CDR3 nucleotides are TGTGCCAGCAGCCAAAGGAACACCATATATTTT. Translation gives CASSQRNTIYF.

This clonotype was counted between two and nine times. The rearrangement joins TRBV4-1 to TRBJ2-1; 7 nucleotides match TRBD2. The CDR3 loop spans 16 amino acids. Losses at the gene ends were 2 bases for V and 5 bases for J; bases not matched to a gene: 9. Germline V gene lookup returns CDR1 MGHRA and CDR2 YSYEKL. CDR3 nucleotide sequence: TGCGCCAGCAGCCAACGTGAGCGGGGTTGGGACAATGAGCAGTTCTTC. Amino acid sequence: CASSQRERGWDNEQFF.

The chain employs TRBV7-2 and TRBJ1-2, with a possible D match to TRBD1 (6 bases). The CDR3 is made up of 9 amino acids. Germline V CDR1 and CDR2: SGHTA, FQGNSA. CDR3 DNA: TGTAGGGGCGGACAGGGCTACACCTTC. Protein product: CRGGQGYTF.

This clonotype has more than one count but fewer than ten. The V call is TRBV5-1, the J call TRBJ2-1; no clear D. Germline-derived CDR1 and CDR2 are SGHRS and YFSETQ. The CDR3 spans 15 residues. Trimming pared 3 bases from V and 6 bases from J, leaving 16 bases between. CDR3 in amino acids: CASSSAGDFVNEQFF. DNA for the CDR3: TGCGCCAGCAGCTCCGCAGGCGATTTTGTCAATGAGCAGTTCTTC.

This clonotype came up many times. This chain links TRBV2 with TRBJ2-5, with TRBD2 matching over 8 bases. The V segment lost 7 bases and the J segment 1 base; nucleotides outside the gene matches: 2. CDR3 length: 13 amino acids. The V gene's germline CDR1 is SNHLY and CDR2 FYNNEI. The CDR3 sequence is CASTRGGQETQYF. As DNA, the CDR3 is TGTGCCAGCACACGGGGGGGCCAAGAGACCCAGTACTTC.

This clonotype was seen a handful of times. The chain links TRBV5-1 to TRBJ2-2; D is possibly TRBD1 (6 bases). Germline V CDR1 and CDR2: SGHRS, YFSETQ. The CDR3 has 13 amino acids. V lost 4 bases, J lost 7 bases, and 11 bases lay in between. The CDR3 sequence is CASSQAGDGELFF. CDR3 DNA: TGCGCCAGCAGCCAGGCAGGGGACGGGGAGCTGTTTTTT.

This clonotype was seen only a few times. The CDR3 is CAISASRGDIQYF. Here the CDR3 DNA reads TGTGCCATATCGGCCTCGCGGGGGGACATTCAGTACTTC. V gene TRBV10-3 combines with J gene TRBJ2-4; 8 nucleotides line up with TRBD2. The length of the CDR3 is 13 residues. Germline V gene sequence: CDR1 ENHRY, CDR2 SYGVKD. V lost 9 bases, J lost 8 bases, and 9 bases stayed unmatched.

The chain employs TRBV7-9 and TRBJ1-5; D is ambiguous. The CDR3 spans 13 residues. Germline lookup yields CDR1 SEHNR and CDR2 FQNEAQ (reference sequence). Trimming took 2 bases from V and 8 from J, leaving 10 bases between them. Here the CDR3 reads CASSLTSLEPQHF. The DNA for the CDR3 is TGTGCCAGCAGCTTAACATCATTAGAGCCCCAGCATTTT.

The gene calls are TRBV18 and TRBJ1-2; D remains unclear. With 2 bases removed from V and 6 bases from J, the gap between germline ends came to 10 bases. There are 13 residues in the CDR3. CDR1 KGHSH and CDR2 LQKENI come from the germline V gene. The CDR3 region has the DNA TGTGCCAGCTCACCATCCCCCAAAGATGGCTACACCTTC. This gives the protein CASSPSPKDGYTF.

The V call is TRBV12-3 or TRBV12-4, the J call TRBJ1-1; 7 bases are shared with TRBD1. CDR3 length: 14 amino acids. Trimming cost V 4 bases and J 6 bases; bases outside gene matches: 8. The chain's CDR3 is CASSSRTGGPEAFF. In nucleotides, the CDR3 is TGTGCCAGCAGTTCCCGGACAGGTGGCCCTGAAGCTTTCTTT.

The rearrangement uses TRBV5-1 and TRBJ1-2; 10 bases align to TRBD1. V dropped 4 bases and J dropped 2; count of bases not matched to a gene: 8. This CDR3 is 16 amino acids long. Germline-derived CDR1 and CDR2 are SGHRS and YFSETQ. The CDR3 protein is CASSRLPTGGNYGYTF. CDR3 bases: TGCGCCAGCAGCCGACTTCCGACAGGGGGCAACTATGGCTACACCTTC.

The table lists this clonotype with a few counts. The chain combines TRBV7-2 with TRBJ2-5; 7 nucleotides agree with TRBD1. The germline CDR1 and CDR2 sequences are SGHTA and FQGNSA. The J segment lost 5 bases and the V segment lost 8 bases, leaving 11 bases of the junction unmatched. This CDR3 is 14 amino acids long. The CDR3 bases are TGTGCCAGCGGATCCCCAACAGGGGCCGAGACCCAGTACTTC. Amino acid sequence: CASGSPTGAETQYF.

The chain is built from TRBV5-6 and TRBJ1-2; 11 nucleotides agree with TRBD1. V gave up 4 bases and J gave up 8 bases; unmatched junction bases: 7. The CDR3 is made up of 14 amino acids. The germline V gene has CDR1 SGHDT and CDR2 YYEEEE. The CDR3 region is CASSPGQGAWGYTF. The CDR3 nucleotides are TGTGCCAGCAGCCCAGGACAGGGGGCATGGGGCTACACCTTC.

This clonotype appeared a few times. The rearrangement uses TRBV4-1 and TRBJ1-4; TRBD1 might be the D (6 bases). V was trimmed by 8 bases and J by 5 bases, leaving 21 bases between them. The CDR3 length is 16 residues. Germline lookup yields CDR1 MGHRA and CDR2 YSYEKL. The DNA for the CDR3 is TGCGCCAGCGCCGGGACAACCACGCCGGTGAATGAAAAACTGTTTTTT. It codes for CASAGTTTPVNEKLFF.

This chain uses TRBV7-2 with TRBJ2-3, with TRBD1 matching over 10 bases. CDR1 and CDR2 from the germline V gene are SGHTA and FQGNSA. The CDR3 has 15 amino acids. J gave up 5 bases and V 5 bases, and 7 bases lay outside the gene matches. CDR3 sequence: CASSQRDRGLDTQYF. The CDR3 DNA follows: TGTGCCAGCAGCCAACGGGACAGGGGCCTAGATACGCAGTATTTT.

CDR3 nucleotides: TGTGCCAGCAGCCGGGAAACGGGGGAGGTTGAGCAGTTCTTC. It codes for CASSRETGEVEQFF. J is TRBJ2-1 and V is TRBV3-1; possibly TRBD2 for D (6 bases). Germline V gene lookup returns CDR1 LGHDT and CDR2 YNNKEL (reference sequence). Deletions cut 4 bases from V and 9 bases from J, with 16 bases between. The CDR3 is 14 residues long.

V usage is TRBV5-1 and J usage is TRBJ2-7; TRBD2 might be the D (5 bases). Germline V lookup: CDR1 SGHRS, CDR2 YFSETQ. CDR3 length: 13 residues. Trimming cost V 4 bases and J 5 bases, with 13 bases left between them. The CDR3 spells CASSPRGNDEQYV. The CDR3 coding sequence is TGCGCCAGCAGCCCAAGAGGGAACGACGAGCAGTACGTC.

This rearrangement joins TRBV6-1 to TRBJ2-7, with a tentative D call TRBD1 (6 bases). There are 15 residues in the CDR3. V was cut by 7 bases and J by 0 bases, with 16 bases left in between. The germline V gene has CDR1 MNHNS and CDR2 SASEGT. The CDR3 DNA reads TGTGCCAGCACGCGCGGACAGTTTCCCTCCTACGAGCAGTACGTC. Its protein product is CASTRGQFPSYEQYV.